This T cell receptor (beta chain) was recorded in a study of metastatic and nonmetastatic thyroid tumors. Study information: Repertoires of blood and of tissue (tumor or nodule) from malignant and benign thyroid patients were compared.

Thyroid surgery was preceded by no treatment in any patient. Germline CDR1 and CDR2: SGHNT and YENEEA. This CDR3 region has 13 residues. V gave up 0 bases and J gave up 9 bases, with 8 bases separating them. TCRdb used MiXCR to call clones anew from the PCR reads. The sample carries about 15,000 clones, less than 30% recorded once. The V call is TRBV11-3, the J call TRBJ2-2, with a possible D match to TRBD2 (5 bases). The sequencing sample was made of adjacent normal tissue. The clonotype originates from a female donor with papillary thyroid cancer or a benign thyroid nodule (not recorded which). Some clones in this sample may be carry-over from other donors' samples. This chain's CDR3 is CASSLEEGRELFF. The CDR3 DNA follows: TGTGCCAGCAGCTTAGAAGAGGGTCGGGAGCTGTTTTTT.